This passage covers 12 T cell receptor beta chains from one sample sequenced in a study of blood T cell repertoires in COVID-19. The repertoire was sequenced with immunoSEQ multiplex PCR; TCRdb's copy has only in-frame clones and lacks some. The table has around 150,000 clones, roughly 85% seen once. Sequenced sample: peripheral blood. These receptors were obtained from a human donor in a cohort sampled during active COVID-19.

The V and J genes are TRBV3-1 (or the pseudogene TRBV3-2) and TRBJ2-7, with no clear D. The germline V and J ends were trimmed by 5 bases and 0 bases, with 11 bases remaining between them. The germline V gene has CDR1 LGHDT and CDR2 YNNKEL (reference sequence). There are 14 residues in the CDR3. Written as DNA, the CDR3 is TGTGCCAGCAGCGTGACTCCGCCCTCCTACGAGCAGTACTTC. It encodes CASSVTPPSYEQYF.

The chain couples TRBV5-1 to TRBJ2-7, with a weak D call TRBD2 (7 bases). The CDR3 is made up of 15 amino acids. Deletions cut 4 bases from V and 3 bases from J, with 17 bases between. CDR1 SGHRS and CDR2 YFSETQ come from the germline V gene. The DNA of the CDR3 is TGCGCCAGCAGCCAAGGGGGGGCCGGGGTCTACGAGCAGTACTTC. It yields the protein CASSQGGAGVYEQYF.

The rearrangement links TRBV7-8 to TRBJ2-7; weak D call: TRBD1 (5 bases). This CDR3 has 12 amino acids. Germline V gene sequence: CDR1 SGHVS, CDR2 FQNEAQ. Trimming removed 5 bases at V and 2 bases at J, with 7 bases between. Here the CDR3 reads CASSAGTYEQYF. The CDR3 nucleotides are TGTGCCAGCAGCGCAGGGACCTACGAGCAGTACTTC. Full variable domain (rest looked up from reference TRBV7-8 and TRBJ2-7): GAGVSQSPRYKVAKRGQDVALRCDPISGHVSLFWYQQALGQGPEFLTYFQNEAQLDKSGLPSDRFFAERPEGSVSTLKIQRTQQEDSAVYLCASSAGTYEQYFGPGTRLTVT.

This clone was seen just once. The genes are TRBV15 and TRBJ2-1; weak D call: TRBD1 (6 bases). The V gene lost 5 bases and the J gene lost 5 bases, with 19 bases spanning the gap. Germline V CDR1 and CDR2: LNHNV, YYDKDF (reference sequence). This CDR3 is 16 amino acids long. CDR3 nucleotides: TGTGCCACCAGCGCCAGGTGGGGGCGTGAGGACAATGAGCAGTTCTTC. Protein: CATSARWGREDNEQFF.

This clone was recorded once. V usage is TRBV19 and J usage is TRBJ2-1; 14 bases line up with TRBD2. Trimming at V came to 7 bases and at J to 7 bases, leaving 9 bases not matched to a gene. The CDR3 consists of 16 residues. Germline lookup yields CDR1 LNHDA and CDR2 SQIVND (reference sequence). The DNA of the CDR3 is TGTGCCAGTACCCCAGGACTAGCGGGGGGTGAGAATGAGCAGTTCTTC. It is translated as CASTPGLAGGENEQFF.

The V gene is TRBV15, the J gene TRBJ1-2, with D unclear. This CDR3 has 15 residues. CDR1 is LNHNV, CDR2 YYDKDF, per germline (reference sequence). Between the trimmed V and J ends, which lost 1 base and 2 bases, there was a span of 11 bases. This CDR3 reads CATSRGGIGNYGYTF. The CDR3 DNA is TGTGCCACCAGCAGAGGAGGGATAGGGAACTATGGCTACACCTTC.

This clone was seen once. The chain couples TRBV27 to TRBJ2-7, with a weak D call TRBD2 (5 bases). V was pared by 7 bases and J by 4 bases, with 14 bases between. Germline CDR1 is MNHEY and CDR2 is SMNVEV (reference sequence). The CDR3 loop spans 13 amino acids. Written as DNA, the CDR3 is TGTGCCAGCAAGGCGGGTAGTCCTTACGAGCAGTACTTC. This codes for CASKAGSPYEQYF.

CDR3 region: CASSPGQTTGELFF. The CDR3 region has the DNA TGTGCCAGCAGCCCCGGACAGACCACCGGGGAGCTGTTTTTT. The rearrangement uses TRBV7-3 and TRBJ2-2, with D possibly TRBD1 on 6 matching bases. Germline CDR1 reads SGHTA; CDR2 reads FQGTGA. V shed 5 bases and J shed 4 bases, with 11 bases lying between them. The CDR3 is 14 amino acids.

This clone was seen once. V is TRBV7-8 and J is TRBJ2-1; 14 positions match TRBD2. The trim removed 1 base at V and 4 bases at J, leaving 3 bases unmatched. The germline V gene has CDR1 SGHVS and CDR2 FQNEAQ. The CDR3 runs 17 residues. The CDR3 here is CASSLGTSGGRYNEQFF. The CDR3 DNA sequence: TGTGCCAGCAGCTTAGGGACTAGCGGGGGGCGGTACAATGAGCAGTTCTTC.

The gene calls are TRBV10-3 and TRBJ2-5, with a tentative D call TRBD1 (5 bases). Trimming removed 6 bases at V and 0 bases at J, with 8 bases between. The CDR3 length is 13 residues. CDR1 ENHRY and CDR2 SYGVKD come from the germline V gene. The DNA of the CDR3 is TGTGCCATCAGCGACAGTGACCAAGAGACCCAGTACTTC. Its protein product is CAISDSDQETQYF.

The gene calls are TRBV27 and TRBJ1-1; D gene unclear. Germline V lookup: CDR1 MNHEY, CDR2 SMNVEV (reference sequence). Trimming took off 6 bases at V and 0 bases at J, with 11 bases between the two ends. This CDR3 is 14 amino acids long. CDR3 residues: CASRKQSMNTEAFF. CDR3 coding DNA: TGTGCCAGCAGAAAACAAAGTATGAACACTGAAGCTTTCTTT.

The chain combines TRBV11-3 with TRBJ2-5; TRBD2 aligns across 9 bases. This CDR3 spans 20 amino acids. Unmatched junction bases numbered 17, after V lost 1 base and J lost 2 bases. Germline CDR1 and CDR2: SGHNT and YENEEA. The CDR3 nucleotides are TGTGCCAGCAGCTTAGGACCCCTGGGGATAGCGGGAGTCGGTCAAGAGACCCAGTACTTC. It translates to CASSLGPLGIAGVGQETQYF.